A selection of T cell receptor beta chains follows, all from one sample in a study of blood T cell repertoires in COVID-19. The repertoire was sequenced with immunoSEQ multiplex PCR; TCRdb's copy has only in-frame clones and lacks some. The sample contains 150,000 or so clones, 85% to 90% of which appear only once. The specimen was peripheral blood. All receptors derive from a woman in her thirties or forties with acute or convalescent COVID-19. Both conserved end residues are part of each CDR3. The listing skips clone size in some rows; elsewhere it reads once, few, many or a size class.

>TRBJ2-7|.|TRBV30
CAGGGQINEQYF
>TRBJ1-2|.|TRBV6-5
CASSFDRGYGYTF
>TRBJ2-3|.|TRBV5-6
CASSLGSYWRTDTQYF
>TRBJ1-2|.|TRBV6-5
CASSLTGDYGYTF
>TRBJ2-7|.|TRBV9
CASSVAGGEVFEQYF
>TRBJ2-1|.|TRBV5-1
CASSQGSGGAGRQFF
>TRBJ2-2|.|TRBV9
CASSVGDRSRGELFF
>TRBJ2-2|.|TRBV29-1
CSVGQGGYTGELFF
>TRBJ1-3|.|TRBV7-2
CASSLDPQGGNTIYF
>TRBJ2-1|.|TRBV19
CASSITGAPSYNEQFF
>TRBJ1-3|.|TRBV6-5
CASSLGSRGNTIYF
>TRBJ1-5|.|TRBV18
CASSPGQGMGNQPQHF
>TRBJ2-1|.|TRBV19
CASSTTSGGPNEQFF
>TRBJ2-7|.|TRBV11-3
CASSLGQGITYEQYF
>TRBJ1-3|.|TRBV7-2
CASSLRLGQGNTIYF
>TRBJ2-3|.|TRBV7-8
CASSPWGRGGGDTQYF
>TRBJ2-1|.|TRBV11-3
CASSLSFDEQFF
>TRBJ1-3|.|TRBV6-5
CASSDGVGSGNTIYF
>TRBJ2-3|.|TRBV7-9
CASKPGGDTQYF
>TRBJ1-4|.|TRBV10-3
CAISEPDGTGEKLFF
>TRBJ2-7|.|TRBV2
CASSEGGGGFYEQYF
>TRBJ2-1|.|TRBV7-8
CASSPLLGGSSYNEQFF
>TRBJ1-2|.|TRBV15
CATSRDGGARYGYTF
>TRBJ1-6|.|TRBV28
CASTPGQEGNSPLHF
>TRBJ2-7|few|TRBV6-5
CASSYRYRGGSGEQYF
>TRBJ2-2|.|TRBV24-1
CATSGPKGDWARSPGELFF
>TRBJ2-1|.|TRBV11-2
CASSLDSGGHNEQFF
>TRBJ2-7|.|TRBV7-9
CASSLDQTYEQYF
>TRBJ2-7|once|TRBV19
CASSIRAGGMYEQYF
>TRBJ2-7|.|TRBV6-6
CASRRDRSSYEQYF